Listed below are T cell receptor beta chains from one sample, sequenced in a study of cytomegalovirus exposure and HLA in healthy donors. Libraries were prepared by immunoSEQ multiplex PCR; TCRdb keeps only in-frame clonotypes and omits some of them. This sample carries about 170,000 clones, about 85% of them seen once, and the ten largest clones take 1%. Source material: PBMCs. The source of these receptors is a boy under 10 years old in good health and CMV-seronegative. Both conserved end residues are part of each CDR3. Fields, in order: J gene, D gene, V gene, clone size, CDR3 protein, CDR3 DNA. A D gene is named only where the DNA matches it firmly. Rows give clone size only sometimes, using once, few, many, or a class for an expanded clone.

TRBJ1-2 | TRBD1 | TRBV6-6 | - | CASSYLPGQANYGYTF | TGTGCCAGCAGTTACTTGCCGGGACAGGCTAACTATGGCTACACCTTC
TRBJ1-6 | - | TRBV5-1 | once | CASSLRQGSNSPLHF | TGCGCCAGCAGCTTAAGGCAGGGAAGCAATTCACCCCTCCACTTT
TRBJ2-1 | - | TRBV7-9 | - | CASSRPGFSYNEQFF | TGTGCCAGCAGTCGGCCGGGGTTCTCCTACAATGAGCAGTTCTTC
TRBJ2-7 | TRBD1 | TRBV11-2 | once | CASSRTGWEQYF | TGTGCCAGCAGCCGGACAGGGTGGGAGCAGTACTTC
TRBJ2-1 | - | TRBV27 | - | CASSESSYNEQFF | TGTGCCAGCTCGGAGAGCTCCTACAATGAGCAGTTCTTC
TRBJ1-2 | - | TRBV6-1 | few | CASSEASEGSWGYTF | TGTGCCAGCAGTGAAGCGTCGGAGGGATCATGGGGCTACACCTTC
TRBJ2-1 | TRBD1 | TRBV7-9 | - | CASSRLGQAYNEQFF | TGTGCCAGCAGCCGCCTGGGACAGGCCTACAATGAGCAGTTCTTC
TRBJ2-2 | TRBD1 | TRBV5-4 | - | CASSTTGSGELFF | TGTGCCAGCAGTACGACAGGGTCCGGGGAGCTGTTTTTT
TRBJ1-4 | - | TRBV28 | - | CASSFNFGGEKLFF | TGTGCCAGCAGTTTCAACTTTGGGGGGGAAAAACTGTTTTTT
TRBJ1-1 | TRBD1 | TRBV7-8 | - | CASSLRQGLNTEAFF | TGTGCCAGCAGCTTACGACAGGGGCTGAACACTGAAGCTTTCTTT
TRBJ2-3 | TRBD2 | TRBV28 | - | CASSFPLPGVAGGGTQYF | TGTGCCAGCAGTTTCCCCCTTCCGGGGGTAGCGGGAGGGGGGACGCAGTATTTT
TRBJ2-6 | - | TRBV7-6 | - | CASTLSRVSGANVLTF | TGTGCCAGCACCCTATCAAGAGTTTCTGGGGCCAACGTCCTGACTTTC
TRBJ2-1 | TRBD2 | TRBV29-1 | few | CSAETSGAYNEQFF | TGCAGCGCGGAGACTAGCGGGGCCTACAATGAGCAGTTCTTC
TRBJ2-1 | TRBD2 | TRBV2 | - | CARQRGGPNNEQFF | TGTGCCAGACAGCGGGGGGGCCCCAACAATGAGCAGTTCTTC
TRBJ1-5 | - | TRBV6-1 | - | CASWGQGNQPQHF | TGTGCCAGCTGGGGCCAGGGCAATCAGCCCCAGCATTTT
TRBJ2-5 | TRBD1 | TRBV28 | few | CASSTGQGTLQETQYF | TGTGCCAGCAGTACCGGACAGGGGACTCTACAAGAGACCCAGTACTTC
TRBJ2-2 | - | TRBV10-1 | - | CASSDTRGRLGELFF | TGCGCCAGCAGTGATACCAGGGGAAGGTTAGGGGAGCTGTTTTTT
TRBJ2-3 | TRBD2 | TRBV2 | - | CASSEALRGGSTDTQYF | TGTGCCAGCAGTGAAGCGCTTCGGGGGGGTAGCACAGATACGCAGTATTTT
TRBJ2-6 | - | TRBV11-2 | once | CASSLVEGVGGANVLTF | TGTGCCAGCAGCTTAGTGGAGGGAGTGGGTGGGGCCAACGTCCTGACTTTC
TRBJ2-7 | - | TRBV5-8 | - | CASYIPGDQDREQYF | TGTGCCAGCTACATACCGGGGGACCAGGACAGGGAGCAGTACTTC
TRBJ1-3 | TRBD1 | TRBV5-1 | - | CASSPQGSGNTIYF | TGCGCCAGCAGCCCACAGGGGTCTGGAAACACCATATATTTT
TRBJ1-2 | - | TRBV7-9 | few | CASSLDWRAGDGYTF | TGTGCCAGCAGCTTAGATTGGCGGGCAGGGGATGGCTACACCTTC
TRBJ2-7 | - | TRBV6-5 | few | CASSYSGSYEQYF | TGTGCCAGCAGTTACTCAGGGAGCTACGAGCAGTACTTC
TRBJ2-7 | - | TRBV4-1 | - | CASSQQEGMGGYEQYF | TGCGCCAGCAGCCAGCAGGAGGGGATGGGCGGGTACGAGCAGTACTTC
TRBJ1-5 | - | TRBV6-1 | - | CASSEVQGQPQHF | TGTGCCAGCAGTGAAGTACAGGGACAGCCCCAGCATTTT
TRBJ1-1 | - | TRBV6-5 | - | CASNPLQRNTEAFF | TGTGCCAGCAATCCGCTACAGAGGAACACTGAAGCTTTCTTT
TRBJ2-3 | TRBD1 | TRBV7-9 | - | CASSLEGTGGAHF | TGTGCCAGCAGCTTAGAAGGGACAGGGGGCGCTCATTTT
TRBJ2-5 | - | TRBV7-9 | - | CASSLEGRDIETQYF | TGTGCCAGCAGCTTAGAGGGCAGGGATATCGAGACCCAGTACTTC
TRBJ2-4 | - | TRBV13 | - | CASSARGRGIAKNIQYF | TGTGCCAGCAGCGCGCGGGGTAGGGGAATTGCCAAAAACATTCAGTACTTC
TRBJ2-1 | TRBD1 | TRBV28 | - | CASSLWSGTGNNEQFF | TGTGCCAGCAGTTTATGGTCTGGGACAGGGAATAATGAGCAGTTCTTC
TRBJ2-7 | - | TRBV2 | - | CASGRVTGSYEQYF | TGTGCCAGCGGTCGAGTGACGGGCTCCTACGAGCAGTACTTC
TRBJ1-2 | - | TRBV6-1 | - | CASSERRQMGYGYTF | TGTGCCAGCAGTGAACGGAGACAGATGGGCTATGGCTACACCTTC
TRBJ2-1 | TRBD2 | TRBV27 | - | CASSPWTSGTTYNEQFF | TGTGCCAGCAGTCCATGGACTAGCGGGACAACCTACAATGAGCAGTTCTTC
TRBJ1-1 | - | TRBV28 | - | CASRGYQGFTEAFF | TGTGCCAGCAGAGGATACCAGGGGTTCACTGAAGCTTTCTTT
TRBJ2-3 | TRBD2 | TRBV6-6 | once | CASSLILAGNTDTQYF | TGTGCCAGCAGCTTAATCCTAGCGGGCAACACAGATACGCAGTATTTT
TRBJ2-1 | TRBD2 | TRBV5-1 | - | CASSLAAVRGGRMEQFF | TGCGCCAGCAGCTTGGCGGCCGTGCGGGGGGGTCGTATGGAGCAGTTCTTC
TRBJ1-1 | - | TRBV6-6 | few | CASIDSRQPNTEAFF | TGTGCCAGCATTGATAGCCGGCAGCCAAACACTGAAGCTTTCTTT
TRBJ1-2 | - | TRBV28 | once | CASKVSGPYGYTF | TGTGCCAGCAAGGTGTCAGGGCCCTATGGCTACACCTTC